This record concerns one TCR beta chain sequence. What it binds is unknown. This record comes from a study of CD8 T cells in Susac syndrome. Reverse transcription of roughly 0.5 to 1 ug RNA was carried out with random hexamers. The method of amplification for TCR beta CDR3 was immunoSEQ multiplex PCR, covering 54 Vbeta and 13 Jbeta. TCRdb reprocessed the immunoSEQ multiplex PCR reads with MiXCR, giving one entry per CDR3 protein. Seen here are some 170,000 distinct CDR3 sequences, about 95% observed once, and the top ten hold approximately 0.1%. Controls were age- and sex-matched healthy donors. Whole-study results and caveats: As the study acknowledged, the number of individuals who were part of its TCR sequencing and HLA analysis was relatively small.

The CDR3 consists of 12 residues. CDR1 is SGHTA and CDR2 is FQGNSA in the germline V gene. The ends were cut back, 5 bases at V and 6 bases at J, with 10 bases in the middle. Input material: CD4+ T cells from PBMCs. The TCR comes from a human donor in good health. The genes are TRBV7-2 and TRBJ1-2, with a weak D call TRBD1 (5 bases). The CDR3 DNA reads as TGTGCCAGCAGCCGAGGAGGGGATGGCTACACCTTC. Its translation is CASSRGGDGYTF.